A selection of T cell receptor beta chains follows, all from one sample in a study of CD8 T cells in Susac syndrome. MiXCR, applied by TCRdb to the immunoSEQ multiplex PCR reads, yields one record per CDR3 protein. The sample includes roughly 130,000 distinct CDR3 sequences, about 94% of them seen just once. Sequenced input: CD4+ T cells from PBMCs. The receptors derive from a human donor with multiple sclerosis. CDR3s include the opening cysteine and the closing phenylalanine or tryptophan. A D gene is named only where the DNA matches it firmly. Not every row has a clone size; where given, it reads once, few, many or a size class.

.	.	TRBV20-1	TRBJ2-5	TGCAGTGCTAGCGGGGGTGAGACCCAGTACTTC	CSASGGETQYF
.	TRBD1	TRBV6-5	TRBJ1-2	TGTGCCAGCAGTAACGGACAGGGATATGGCTACACCTTC	CASSNGQGYGYTF
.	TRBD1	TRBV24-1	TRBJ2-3	TGTGCCACCAGTGATCCCGGGACAGGGGCCTCAGATACGCAGTATTTT	CATSDPGTGASDTQYF
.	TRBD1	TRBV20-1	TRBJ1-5	TGCAGTGCTAGGAGTCAGGGGGGCCAGCCCCAGCATTTT	CSARSQGGQPQHF
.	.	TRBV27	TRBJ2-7	TGTGCCAGCAGTATTCCGGGACGCCGCTACGAGCAGTACTTC	CASSIPGRRYEQYF
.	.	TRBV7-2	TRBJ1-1	TGTGCCAGCAGCCCCACCCTTTCCAGGGATTTGAACACTGAAGCTTTCTTT	CASSPTLSRDLNTEAFF
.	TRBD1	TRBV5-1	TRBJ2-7	TGCGCCAGCAGCTCCGGACAGGACTACGAGCAGTACTTC	CASSSGQDYEQYF
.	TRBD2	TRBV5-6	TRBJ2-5	TGTGCCAGCAGCCGAGTGAACGGGACTAGCAGTGTTGAGACCCAGTACTTC	CASSRVNGTSSVETQYF
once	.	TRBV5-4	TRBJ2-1	TGTGCCAGCAGCCGCGGTCCTTTCAATGAGCAGTTCTTC	CASSRGPFNEQFF
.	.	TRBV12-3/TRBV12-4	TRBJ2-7	TGTGCCAGCAGTCCTATCGGCCAGGGATCCTACGAGCAGTACTTC	CASSPIGQGSYEQYF
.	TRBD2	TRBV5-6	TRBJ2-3	TGTGCCAGCAGCCCCCCTAGCGGGGGGGCCACAGATACGCAGTATTTT	CASSPPSGGATDTQYF
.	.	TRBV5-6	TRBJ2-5	TGTGCCAGCAGCTTCGCGGAATATGAGACCCAGTACTTC	CASSFAEYETQYF
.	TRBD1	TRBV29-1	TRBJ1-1	TGCAGCGTTGCCGCAGGGAGGGGGCCGAGTGGCGACACTGAAGCTTTCTTT	CSVAAGRGPSGDTEAFF
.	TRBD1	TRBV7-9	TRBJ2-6	TGTGCCAGCAGCTTTAGGGGGACAGGCGACTCTGGGGCCAACGTCCTGACTTTC	CASSFRGTGDSGANVLTF
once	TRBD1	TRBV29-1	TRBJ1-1	TGCAGCGCTATGCCGGGACAGGGTGACACTGAAGCTTTCTTT	CSAMPGQGDTEAFF
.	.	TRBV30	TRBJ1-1	TGTGCCTGGAGTGGTCAGGGAGGGACTGAAGCTTTCTTT	CAWSGQGGTEAFF
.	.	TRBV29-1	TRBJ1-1	TGCAGCGTTGCATGGGAGAGAATGAACACTGAAGCTTTCTTT	CSVAWERMNTEAFF
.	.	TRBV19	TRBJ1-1	TGTGCCACCCATCAAGGGGGTCGAGGCACTGAAGCTTTCTTT	CATHQGGRGTEAFF
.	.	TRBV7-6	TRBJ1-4	TGTGCCAGCAGCTTTACCCCCCAAGAGGTCCCGTTGGGTGAAAAACTGTTTTTT	CASSFTPQEVPLGEKLFF
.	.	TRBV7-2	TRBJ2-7	TGTGCCAGCAGCTTAGACCCCGTGAACTCCTACGAGCAGTACTTC	CASSLDPVNSYEQYF
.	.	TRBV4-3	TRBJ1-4	TGCGCCAGCAGCCAATCGGCGCTGGAGGAAAAACTGTTTTTT	CASSQSALEEKLFF
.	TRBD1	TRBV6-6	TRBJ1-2	TGTGCCACCTCGTGGACAGGGGACTATGGCTACACCTTC	CATSWTGDYGYTF
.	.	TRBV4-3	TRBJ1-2	TGCGCCAGCAGCCAAGATCGTGGCAGAACTAACTATGGCTACACCTTC	CASSQDRGRTNYGYTF
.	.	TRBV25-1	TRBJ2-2	TGTGCCAGCAGTGTGGCCGGGGAGCTGTTTTTT	CASSVAGELFF
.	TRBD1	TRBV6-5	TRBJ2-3	TGTGCCAGCAGTCATGGACAGGGCGATACGCAGTATTTT	CASSHGQGDTQYF
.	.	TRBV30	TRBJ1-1	TGTGCCTGGAGGGCGGGGGGCCGGGGCACTGAAGCTTTCTTT	CAWRAGGRGTEAFF
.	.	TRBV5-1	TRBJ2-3	TGCGCCAGCAGCTTGCCATCCCGCACAGATACGCAGTATTTT	CASSLPSRTDTQYF
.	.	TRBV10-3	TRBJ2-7	TGTGCCATTAGCCACAGGGAATCCGAGCAGTACTTC	CAISHRESEQYF
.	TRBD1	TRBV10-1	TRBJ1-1	TGCGCCAGCAGTGAACAGGGGCAAACTGAAGCTTTCTTT	CASSEQGQTEAFF
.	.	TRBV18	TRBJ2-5	TGTGCCAGCTCCTCGGTAGGAGAGACCCAGTACTTC	CASSSVGETQYF
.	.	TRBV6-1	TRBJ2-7	TGTGCCAGCAACGGGCCCTTGGCCGAGCAGTACTTC	CASNGPLAEQYF
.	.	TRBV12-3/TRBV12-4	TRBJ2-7	TGTGCCAGCACTAACGGAGCTAAGAGGCACTTC	CASTNGAKRHF
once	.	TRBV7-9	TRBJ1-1	TGTGCCAGCAGCCTTCAATACAACACTGAAGCTTTCTTT	CASSLQYNTEAFF
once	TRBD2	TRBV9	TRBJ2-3	TGTGCCAGCAGCCCTATAGGGGCGGGAGGAGATACGCAGTATTTT	CASSPIGAGGDTQYF
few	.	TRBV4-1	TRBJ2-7	TGTGCCAGCTCACCGGGCTACGAGCAGTACTTC	CASSPGYEQYF
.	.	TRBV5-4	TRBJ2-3	TGTGCCAGCAGCTTGGTCGGCGGCAGCACAGATACGCAGTATTTT	CASSLVGGSTDTQYF
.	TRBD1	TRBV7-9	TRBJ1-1	TGTGCCAGCAGCTTGGAAGGGACAGGGGGCTCTGACGCTTTCTTT	CASSLEGTGGSDAFF
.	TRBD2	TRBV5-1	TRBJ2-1	TGCGCCAGCAGCCGACTAGCGGGGAATGAGCAGTTCTTC	CASSRLAGNEQFF
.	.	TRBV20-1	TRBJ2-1	TGCAGTGCTAGAGACTTGATCCGTAATGAGCAGTTCTTC	CSARDLIRNEQFF
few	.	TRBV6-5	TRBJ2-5	TGTGCCAGCAGTTACTCGAAAGGGGCGGGGGAGACCCAGTACTTC	CASSYSKGAGETQYF
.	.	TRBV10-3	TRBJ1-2	TGTGCCATCAGACAGACCTATGGCTACACCTTC	CAIRQTYGYTF